This T cell receptor beta chain was observed in a study of OX40 agonist ivuxolimab in advanced cancers. Study as a whole: A mean age of roughly 66 years, range roughly 20 to 79, was recorded, and roughly 80% were male. Of the participants, around 39% had some prior anti-PD-1, anti-PD-L1 or anti-CTLA-4 therapy, which was allowed. Study outcomes and limitations: Near-lowest levels of clonal expansion characterized partial responders at 0.1-3.0 mg/kg.

Clones were sequenced by immunoSEQ multiplex PCR, and TCRdb holds only the in-frame ones, with some missing. The table includes tens of thousands of clones, 80% to 90% detected once. As regards this clone: Antigen: not known.

CDR1 LGHNA and CDR2 YNFKEQ come from the germline V gene. The CDR3 contains 16 residues. The germline V and J ends were trimmed by 0 bases and 6 bases, with 14 bases remaining between them. Sampling times: baseline, cycle 4 day 1, cycle 7 day 1. The chain uses TRBV4-2 and TRBJ1-4; perhaps TRBD1 as D (5 bases). The receptor was isolated from an adult with an advanced solid tumor such as melanoma, head and neck, liver or kidney cancer. The specimen comprised CD4+ or CD8+ T cells sorted from blood, sampled in a trial of the OX40 agonist ivuxolimab. DNA for the CDR3: TGTGCCAGCAGCCAAGACGCCGGGACCAGGGATGAAAAACTGTTTTTT. It encodes CASSQDAGTRDEKLFF.